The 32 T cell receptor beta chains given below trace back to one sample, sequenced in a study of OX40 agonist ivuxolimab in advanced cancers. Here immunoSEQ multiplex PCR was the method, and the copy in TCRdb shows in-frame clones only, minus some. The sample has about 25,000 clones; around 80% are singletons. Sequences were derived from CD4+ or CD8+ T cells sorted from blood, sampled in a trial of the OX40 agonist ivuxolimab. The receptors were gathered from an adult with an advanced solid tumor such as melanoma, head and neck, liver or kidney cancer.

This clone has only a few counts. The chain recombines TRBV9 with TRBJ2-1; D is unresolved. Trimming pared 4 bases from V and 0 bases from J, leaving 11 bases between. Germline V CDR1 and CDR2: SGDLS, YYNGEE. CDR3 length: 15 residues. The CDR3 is CASSSDISSYNEQFF. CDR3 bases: TGTGCCAGCAGCTCCGACATTAGCTCCTACAATGAGCAGTTCTTC.

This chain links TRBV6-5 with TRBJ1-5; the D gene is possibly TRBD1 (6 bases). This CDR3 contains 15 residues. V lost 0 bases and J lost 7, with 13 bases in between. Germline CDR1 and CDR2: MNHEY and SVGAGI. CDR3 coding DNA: TGTGCCAGCAGTTACTCCAGGGGCAAAGGGCAGCCCCAGCATTTT. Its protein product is CASSYSRGKGQPQHF.

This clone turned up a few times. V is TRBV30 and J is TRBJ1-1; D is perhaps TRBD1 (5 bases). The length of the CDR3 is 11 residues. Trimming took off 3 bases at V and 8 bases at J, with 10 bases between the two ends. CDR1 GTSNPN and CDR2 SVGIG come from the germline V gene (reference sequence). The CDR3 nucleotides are TGTGCCTGGAGAAGGACACGAGAAGCTTTCTTT. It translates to CAWRRTREAFF. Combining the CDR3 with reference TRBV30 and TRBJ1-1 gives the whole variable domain SQTIHQWPATLVQPVGSPLSLECTVEGTSNPNLYWYRQAAGRGLQLLFYSVGIGQISSEVPQNLSASRPQDRQFILSSKKLLLSDSGFYLCAWRRTREAFFGQGTRLTVV.

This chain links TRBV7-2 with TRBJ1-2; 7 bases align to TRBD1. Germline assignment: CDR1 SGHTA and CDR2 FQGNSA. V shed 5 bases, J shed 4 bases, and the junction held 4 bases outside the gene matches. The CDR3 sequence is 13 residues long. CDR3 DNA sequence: TGTGCCAGCAGCAGCGACAGGGTCTATGGCTACACCTTC. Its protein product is CASSSDRVYGYTF.

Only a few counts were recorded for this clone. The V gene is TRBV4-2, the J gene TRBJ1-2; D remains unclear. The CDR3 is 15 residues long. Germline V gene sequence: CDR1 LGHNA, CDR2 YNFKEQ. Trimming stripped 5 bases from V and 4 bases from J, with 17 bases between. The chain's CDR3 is CASSGRTDLSYGYTF. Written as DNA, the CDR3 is TGTGCCAGCAGCGGACGGACCGATCTATCCTATGGCTACACCTTC.

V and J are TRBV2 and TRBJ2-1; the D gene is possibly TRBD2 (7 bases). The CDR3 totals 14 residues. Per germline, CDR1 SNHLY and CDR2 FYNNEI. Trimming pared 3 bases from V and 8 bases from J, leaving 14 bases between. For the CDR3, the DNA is TGTGCCAGCAGTGAGTGGGGGGGGGCGGATGAGCAGTTCTTC. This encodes CASSEWGGADEQFF.

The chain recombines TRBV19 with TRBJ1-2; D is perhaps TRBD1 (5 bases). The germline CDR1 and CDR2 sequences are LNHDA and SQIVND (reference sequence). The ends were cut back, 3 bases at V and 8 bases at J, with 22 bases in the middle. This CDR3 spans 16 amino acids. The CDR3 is CASSIPLGTIQGGYTF. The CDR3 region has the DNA TGTGCCAGTAGTATTCCGCTGGGAACCATCCAGGGAGGCTACACCTTC.

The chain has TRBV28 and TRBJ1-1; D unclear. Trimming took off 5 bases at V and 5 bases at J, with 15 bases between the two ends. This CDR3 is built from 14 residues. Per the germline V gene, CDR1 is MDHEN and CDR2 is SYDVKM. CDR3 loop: CASSPDGIRTEAFF. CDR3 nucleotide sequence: TGTGCCAGCAGTCCGGACGGGATACGTACTGAAGCTTTCTTT.

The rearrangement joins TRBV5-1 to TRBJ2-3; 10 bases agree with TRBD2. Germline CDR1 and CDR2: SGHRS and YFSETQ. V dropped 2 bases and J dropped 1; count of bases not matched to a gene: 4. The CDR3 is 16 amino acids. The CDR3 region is CASSFGTSVRTDTQYF. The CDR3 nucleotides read TGCGCCAGCAGCTTTGGGACTAGCGTCCGCACAGATACGCAGTATTTT.

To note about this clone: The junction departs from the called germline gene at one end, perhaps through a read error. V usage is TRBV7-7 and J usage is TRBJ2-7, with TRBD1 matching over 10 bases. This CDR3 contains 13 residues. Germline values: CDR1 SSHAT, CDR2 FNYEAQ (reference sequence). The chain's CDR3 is CASSLGTGDEQYF. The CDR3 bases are TGTGCTAGCAGCTTAGGGACAGGGGACGAGCAGTACTTC.

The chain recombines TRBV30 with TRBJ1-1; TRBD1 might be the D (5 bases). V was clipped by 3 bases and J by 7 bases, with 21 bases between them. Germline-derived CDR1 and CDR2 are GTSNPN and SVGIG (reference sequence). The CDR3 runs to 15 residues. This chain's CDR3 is CAWSPKGQGGDEAFF. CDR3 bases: TGTGCCTGGAGCCCCAAGGGCCAGGGCGGAGATGAAGCTTTCTTT.

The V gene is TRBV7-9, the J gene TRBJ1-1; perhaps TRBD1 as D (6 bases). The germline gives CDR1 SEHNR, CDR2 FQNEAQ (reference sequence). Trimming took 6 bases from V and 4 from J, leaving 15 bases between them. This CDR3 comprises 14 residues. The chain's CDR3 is CASSYDRRSTEAFF. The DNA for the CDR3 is TGTGCCAGCAGTTACGACAGGCGTAGCACTGAAGCTTTCTTT. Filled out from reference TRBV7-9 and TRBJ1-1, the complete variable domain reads DTGVSQNPRHKITKRGQNVTFRCDPISEHNRLYWYRQTLGQGPEFLTYFQNEAQLEKSRLLSDRFSAERPKGSFSTLEIQRTEQGDSAMYLCASSYDRRSTEAFFGQGTRLTVV.

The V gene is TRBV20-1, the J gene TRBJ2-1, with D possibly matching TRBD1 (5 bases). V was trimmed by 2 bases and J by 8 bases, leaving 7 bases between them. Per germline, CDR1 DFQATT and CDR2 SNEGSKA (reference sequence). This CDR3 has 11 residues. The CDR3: CSARRQYEQFF. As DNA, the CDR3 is TGCAGTGCTAGACGACAGTATGAGCAGTTCTTC.

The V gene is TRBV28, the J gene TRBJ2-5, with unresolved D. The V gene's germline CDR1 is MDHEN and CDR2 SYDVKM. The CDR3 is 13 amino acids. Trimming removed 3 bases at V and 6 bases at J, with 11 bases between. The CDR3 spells CASSLGNPKTQYF. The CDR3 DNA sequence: TGTGCCAGCAGTTTGGGAAACCCCAAGACCCAGTACTTC.

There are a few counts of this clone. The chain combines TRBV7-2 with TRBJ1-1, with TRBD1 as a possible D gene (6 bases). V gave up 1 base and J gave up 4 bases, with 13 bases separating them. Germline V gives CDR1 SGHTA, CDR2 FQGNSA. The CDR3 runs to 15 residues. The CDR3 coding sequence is TGTGCCAGCAGCTTAGGAGACAGGAAGGGCACTGAAGCTTTCTTT. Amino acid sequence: CASSLGDRKGTEAFF.

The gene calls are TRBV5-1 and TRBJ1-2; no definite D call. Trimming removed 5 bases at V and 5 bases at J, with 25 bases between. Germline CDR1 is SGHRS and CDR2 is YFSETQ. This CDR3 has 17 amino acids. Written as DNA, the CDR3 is TGCGCCAGCAGGCGGCAGCGGGAACTAAGTGATAGGTATGGCTACACCTTC. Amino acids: CASRRQRELSDRYGYTF.

CDR3 sequence (DNA): TGTGCCAGCAGCGCCCAGAGGAATGGCTACACCTTC. This codes for CASSAQRNGYTF. The chain combines TRBV9 with TRBJ1-2, with D unclear. In germline, CDR1 is SGDLS, CDR2 YYNGEE. V was cut by 3 bases and J by 6 bases, with 9 bases left in between. The CDR3 is made up of 12 amino acids.

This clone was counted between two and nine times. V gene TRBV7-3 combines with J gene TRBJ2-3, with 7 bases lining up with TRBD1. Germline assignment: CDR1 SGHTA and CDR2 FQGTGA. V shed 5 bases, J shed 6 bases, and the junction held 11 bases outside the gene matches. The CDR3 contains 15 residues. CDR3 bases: TGTGCCAGCAGCACAAGCTCGACAGGGTGGGATACGCAGTATTTT. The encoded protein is CASSTSSTGWDTQYF. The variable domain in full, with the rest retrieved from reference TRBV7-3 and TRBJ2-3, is GAGVSQTPSNKVTEKGKYVELRCDPISGHTALYWYRQSLGQGPEFLIYFQGTGAADDSGLPNDRFFAVRPEGSVSTLKIQRTERGDSAVYLCASSTSSTGWDTQYFGPGTRLTVL.

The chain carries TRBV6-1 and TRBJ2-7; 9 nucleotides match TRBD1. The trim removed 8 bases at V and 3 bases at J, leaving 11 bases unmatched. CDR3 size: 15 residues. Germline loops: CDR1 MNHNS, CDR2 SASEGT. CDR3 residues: CASSSQGARDYEQYF. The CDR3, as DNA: TGTGCCAGCTCTTCACAGGGGGCGCGGGACTACGAGCAGTACTTC.

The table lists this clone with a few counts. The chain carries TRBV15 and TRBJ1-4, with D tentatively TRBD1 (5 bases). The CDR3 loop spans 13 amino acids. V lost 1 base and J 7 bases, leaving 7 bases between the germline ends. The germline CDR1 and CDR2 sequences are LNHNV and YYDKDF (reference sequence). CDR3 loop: CATSRAGGEKLFF. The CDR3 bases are TGTGCCACCAGCAGAGCGGGGGGTGAAAAACTGTTTTTT.

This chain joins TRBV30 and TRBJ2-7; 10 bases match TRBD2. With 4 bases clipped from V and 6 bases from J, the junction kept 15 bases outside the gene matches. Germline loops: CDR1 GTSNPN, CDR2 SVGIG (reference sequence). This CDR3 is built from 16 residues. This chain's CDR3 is CAWTRYRGLATGEQYF. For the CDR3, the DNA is TGTGCCTGGACCCGATATCGGGGACTAGCGACAGGCGAGCAGTACTTC.

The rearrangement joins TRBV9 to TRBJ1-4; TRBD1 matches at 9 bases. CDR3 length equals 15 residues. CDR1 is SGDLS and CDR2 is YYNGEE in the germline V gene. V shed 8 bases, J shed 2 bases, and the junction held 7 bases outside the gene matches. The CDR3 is CASTQGARTNEKLFF. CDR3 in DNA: TGTGCCAGTACACAGGGGGCGAGGACTAATGAAAAACTGTTTTTT.

CDR3 region: CASSLSRENIQYF. In DNA, the CDR3 is TGTGCCAGCAGCTTATCGAGGGAAAACATTCAGTACTTC. The rearrangement uses TRBV11-2 and TRBJ2-4; D is possibly TRBD2 (5 bases). Germline values: CDR1 SGHAT, CDR2 FQNNGV. This CDR3 has 13 amino acids. Trimming cost V 2 bases and J 5 bases, with 7 bases left between them.

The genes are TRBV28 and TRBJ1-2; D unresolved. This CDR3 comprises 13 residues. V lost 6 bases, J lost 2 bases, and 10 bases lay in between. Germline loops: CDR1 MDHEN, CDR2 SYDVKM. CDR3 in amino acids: CASRESSNYGYTF. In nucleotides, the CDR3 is TGTGCCAGCAGGGAGTCCTCGAACTATGGCTACACCTTC.

The CDR3 sequence is CASSSVRGGYNEQFF. Written as DNA, the CDR3 is TGTGCCAGCAGCTCGGTGCGGGGGGGATACAATGAGCAGTTCTTC. The gene calls are TRBV7-3 and TRBJ2-1; 9 bases agree with TRBD2. Germline V gives CDR1 SGHTA, CDR2 FQGTGA. V gave up 4 bases and J gave up 4 bases; unmatched junction bases: 5. The CDR3 has 15 residues.

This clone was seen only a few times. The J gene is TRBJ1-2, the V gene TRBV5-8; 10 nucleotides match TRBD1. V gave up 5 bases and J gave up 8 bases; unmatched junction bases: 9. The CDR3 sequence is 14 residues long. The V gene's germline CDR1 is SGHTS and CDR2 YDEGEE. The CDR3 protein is CASSWRQGAKGYTF. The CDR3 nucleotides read TGTGCCAGCAGTTGGAGACAGGGGGCGAAGGGCTACACCTTC. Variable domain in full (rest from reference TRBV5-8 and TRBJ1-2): EAGVTQSPTHLIKTRGQQATLRCSPISGHTSVYWYQQALGLGLQFLLWYDEGEERNRGNFPPRFSGRQFPNYSSELNVNALELEDSALYLCASSWRQGAKGYTFGSGTRLTVV.

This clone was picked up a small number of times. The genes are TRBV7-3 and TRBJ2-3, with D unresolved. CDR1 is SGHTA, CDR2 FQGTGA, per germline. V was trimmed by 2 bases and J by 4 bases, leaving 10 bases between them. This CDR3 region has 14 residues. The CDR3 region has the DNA TGTGCCAGCAGCTTAGGTTTGGTCTCAGATACGCAGTATTTT. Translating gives CASSLGLVSDTQYF.

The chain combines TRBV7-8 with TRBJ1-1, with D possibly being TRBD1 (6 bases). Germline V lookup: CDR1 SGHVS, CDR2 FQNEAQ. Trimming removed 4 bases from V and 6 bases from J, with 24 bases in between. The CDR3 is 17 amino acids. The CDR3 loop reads CASSSEPLRGRRAEAFF. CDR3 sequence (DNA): TGTGCCAGCAGCTCAGAACCGCTGCGGGGGCGCAGGGCTGAAGCTTTCTTT.

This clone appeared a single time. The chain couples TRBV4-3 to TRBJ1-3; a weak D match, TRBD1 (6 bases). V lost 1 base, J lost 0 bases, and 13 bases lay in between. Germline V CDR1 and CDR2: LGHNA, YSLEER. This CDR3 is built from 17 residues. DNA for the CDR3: TGCGCCAGCAGCCAAGCGGGGGGCCCTCTCTCTGGAAACACCATATATTTT. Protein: CASSQAGGPLSGNTIYF.

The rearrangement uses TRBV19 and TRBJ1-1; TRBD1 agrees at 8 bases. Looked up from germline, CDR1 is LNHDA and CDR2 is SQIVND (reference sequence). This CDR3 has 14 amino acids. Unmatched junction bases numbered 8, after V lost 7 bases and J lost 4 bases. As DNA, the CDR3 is TGTGCCAGTAAGAGGCAGGGGGCTGTCACTGAAGCTTTCTTT. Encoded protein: CASKRQGAVTEAFF. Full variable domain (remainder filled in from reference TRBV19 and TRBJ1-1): DGGITQSPKYLFRKEGQNVTLSCEQNLNHDAMYWYRQDPGQGLRLIYYSQIVNDFQKGDIAEGYSVSREKKESFPLTVTSAQKNPTAFYLCASKRQGAVTEAFFGQGTRLTVV.

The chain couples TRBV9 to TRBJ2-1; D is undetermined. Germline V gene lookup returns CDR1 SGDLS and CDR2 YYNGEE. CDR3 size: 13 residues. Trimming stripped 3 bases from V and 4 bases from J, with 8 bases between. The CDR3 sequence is CASSARQYNEQFF. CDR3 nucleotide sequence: TGTGCCAGCAGCGCCCGTCAGTACAATGAGCAGTTCTTC.

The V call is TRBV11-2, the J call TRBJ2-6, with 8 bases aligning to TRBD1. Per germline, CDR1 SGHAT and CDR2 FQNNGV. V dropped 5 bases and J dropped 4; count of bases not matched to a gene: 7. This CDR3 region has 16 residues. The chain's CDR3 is CASSTRRGPGANVLTF. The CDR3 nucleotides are TGTGCCAGCAGCACCCGCAGGGGGCCAGGGGCCAACGTCCTGACTTTC.